The next 30 T cell receptor beta chains were all read from a single sample in a study of neurological immune-mediated disorders. TCRdb re-analysed the 5' RACE reads in MiXCR, keeping a single row per CDR3 protein. The table shows some 120,000 distinct CDR3 sequences, with roughly 3.2% occurring only once. The sample was PBMCs. Receptor source: a young woman with multiple sclerosis.

This clonotype was observed many times. The chain uses TRBV20-1 and TRBJ2-2; D not resolved. Germline V gene sequence: CDR1 DFQATT, CDR2 SNEGSKA (reference sequence). The CDR3 runs 14 residues. The V end lost 4 bases, the J end lost 6 bases, and 15 bases lay between the germline ends. CDR3 sequence reads: CSATQSSVSGELFF. DNA for the CDR3: TGCAGTGCTACACAGTCCTCGGTGTCCGGGGAGCTGTTTTTT.

This clonotype was counted at least ten times. The chain carries TRBV20-1 and TRBJ1-6, with D unclear. The CDR3 length is 15 residues. Trimming removed 0 bases from V and 9 bases from J, with 15 bases in between. The V gene's germline CDR1 is DFQATT and CDR2 SNEGSKA (reference sequence). The CDR3 nucleotides are TGCAGTGCTAGAGACGCAGGATTATATGGTTCACCCCTCCACTTT. Translation: CSARDAGLYGSPLHF.

This clonotype was seen at least ten times. This chain joins TRBV20-1 and TRBJ2-7, with D unclear. This CDR3 region has 13 residues. Germline values: CDR1 DFQATT, CDR2 SNEGSKA (reference sequence). V lost 1 base to trimming and J lost 6 bases, with 13 bases between them. CDR3 nucleotides: TGCAGTGCTAGAGGGTCCCGGTTATCCGAGCAGTACTTC. The encoded protein is CSARGSRLSEQYF.

This clonotype showed up many times. The V gene is TRBV20-1, the J gene TRBJ1-4; D might be TRBD1 (5 bases). Germline CDR1 is DFQATT and CDR2 is SNEGSKA (reference sequence). V lost 2 bases to trimming and J lost 7 bases, with 14 bases between them. This CDR3 is 14 amino acids long. The CDR3 is CSARLDRRGEKLFF. The CDR3 DNA sequence: TGCAGTGCTAGACTCGACCGGAGGGGTGAAAAACTGTTTTTT.

This clonotype occurred many times. The V and J genes are TRBV20-1 and TRBJ2-1, with 7 positions matching TRBD1. Looked up from germline, CDR1 is DFQATT and CDR2 is SNEGSKA (reference sequence). J lost 14 bases, V lost 6 bases, and 10 bases had no gene match. There are 11 residues in the CDR3. CDR3 protein: CSAGQVEAEFF. The CDR3 nucleotides read TGCAGTGCAGGACAGGTAGAGGCCGAGTTCTTC.

This clonotype was counted ten times or more. The genes are TRBV20-1 and TRBJ2-5; TRBD2 aligns across 7 bases. The CDR3 consists of 16 residues. Germline trimming cut 3 bases from V and 4 bases from J; bases unmatched to any gene: 14. Germline assignment: CDR1 DFQATT and CDR2 SNEGSKA (reference sequence). CDR3 nucleotides: TGCAGTGCTAGCCCCTTGAGGGGACTATCATTAGAGACCCAGTACTTC. Translating gives CSASPLRGLSLETQYF.

The chain joins TRBV3-1 to TRBJ1-4; unclear D gene. Germline V lookup: CDR1 LGHDT, CDR2 YNNKEL (reference sequence). V lost 1 base and J lost 0, with 6 bases in between. This CDR3 has 15 residues. CDR3 sequence reads: CASSQGVATNEKLFF. CDR3 sequence (DNA): TGTGCCAGCAGCCAAGGGGTAGCAACTAATGAAAAACTGTTTTTT.

The chain recombines TRBV24-1 with TRBJ2-1, with TRBD2 as a possible D gene (5 bases). V lost 3 bases, J lost 4 bases, and 21 bases lay in between. The germline CDR1 and CDR2 sequences are KGHDR and SFDVKD. The CDR3 is 18 amino acids. The CDR3 DNA follows: TGTGCCACCAGTGATCCCTCGCCTACAGAAGGCGGGTACAATGAGCAGTTCTTC. Protein product: CATSDPSPTEGGYNEQFF.

This clonotype was observed many times. V and J are TRBV6-5 and TRBJ2-3, with TRBD1 identical over 7 bases. Germline V gene sequence: CDR1 MNHEY, CDR2 SVGAGI. The V and J ends lost 2 bases and 4 bases, in that order; junction bases with no gene match: 3. This CDR3 has 14 amino acids. Here the CDR3 DNA reads TGTGCCAGCAGTTACATAGGGGGCGCAGATACGCAGTATTTT. Amino acids: CASSYIGGADTQYF.

The V gene is TRBV29-1, the J gene TRBJ2-7; D call uncertain. Looked up from germline, CDR1 is SQVTM and CDR2 is ANQGSEA. The V end lost 4 bases, the J end lost 6 bases, and 10 bases lay between the germline ends. This CDR3 contains 11 residues. This CDR3 is CSVVSSGEQYF. DNA of the CDR3: TGCAGCGTTGTGTCATCCGGCGAGCAGTACTTC.

This clonotype showed up many times. The chain carries TRBV7-2 and TRBJ2-3; D remains unclear. The germline V and J ends were trimmed by 0 bases and 6 bases, with 7 bases remaining between them. The CDR3 is 13 residues long. Germline CDR1 SGHTA, CDR2 FQGNSA. The CDR3 reads CASSLALGDTQYF. In nucleotides, the CDR3 is TGTGCCAGCAGCTTAGCTTTAGGGGATACGCAGTATTTT.

V and J are TRBV18 and TRBJ2-2; D is unresolved. This CDR3 region has 13 residues. The germline V gene has CDR1 KGHSH and CDR2 LQKENI. The germline V and J ends were trimmed by 2 bases and 6 bases, with 7 bases remaining between them. The CDR3 spells CASSPDLPGELFF. CDR3 coding DNA: TGTGCCAGCTCACCAGACCTTCCCGGGGAGCTGTTTTTT.

This clonotype was seen repeatedly, ten times or more. This chain uses TRBV29-1 with TRBJ2-7, with D unclear. The germline V gene has CDR1 SQVTM and CDR2 ANQGSEA. The CDR3 loop spans 11 amino acids. V was clipped by 0 bases and J by 3 bases, with 3 bases between them. CDR3 sequence (DNA): TGCAGCGTTGAAGAGCTCTACGAGCAGTACTTC. Translating gives CSVEELYEQYF.

This clonotype has more than one count but fewer than ten. This chain uses TRBV20-1 with TRBJ1-1, with a weak D call TRBD1 (5 bases). Germline-derived CDR1 and CDR2 are DFQATT and SNEGSKA (reference sequence). The ends were cut back, 6 bases at V and 8 bases at J, with 19 bases in the middle. The CDR3 runs 13 residues. CDR3 in amino acids: CSAIMELQAEAFF. The CDR3, as DNA: TGCAGTGCCATTATGGAATTACAGGCAGAAGCTTTCTTT.

This clonotype was observed many times. The chain has TRBV4-1 and TRBJ1-1; tentatively, D is TRBD1 (5 bases). Trimming stripped 3 bases from V and 3 bases from J, with 14 bases between. The CDR3 runs to 15 residues. Germline V CDR1 and CDR2: MGHRA, YSYEKL. The CDR3 DNA reads TGCGCCAGCAGCCAGGGGGTATGGGGGGACACTGAAGCTTTCTTT. Protein: CASSQGVWGDTEAFF.

There are many counts of this clonotype. The genes are TRBV12-3 or TRBV12-4 and TRBJ2-1, with 10 nucleotides matching TRBD2. The CDR3 extends over 15 amino acids. The ends lost 4 bases at V and 10 bases at J; junction bases unmatched: 10. The CDR3 loop is CASSSDSGGPGEQFF. CDR3 bases: TGTGCCAGCAGTTCGGATAGCGGGGGGCCCGGAGAGCAGTTCTTC.

In its sample, this clonotype was seen many times. The genes are TRBV5-6 and TRBJ1-2; D may be TRBD1 (5 bases). V lost 4 bases to trimming and J lost 0 bases, with 13 bases between them. The CDR3 runs 15 residues. Germline CDR1 reads SGHDT; CDR2 reads YYEEEE. The CDR3 here is CASSPKGVPNYGYTF. In DNA, the CDR3 is TGTGCCAGCAGCCCCAAAGGGGTACCTAACTATGGCTACACCTTC.

This clonotype was counted at least ten times. The gene calls are TRBV12-3 or TRBV12-4 and TRBJ2-1, with 9 bases that match TRBD2. This CDR3 has 14 residues. V trimming: 9 bases; J trimming: 7 bases; junction bases outside the gene matches: 10. CDR3 bases: TGTGCCAGTTCGGTCGCGGGAGGGCGGAATGAGCAGTTCTTC. Translation gives CASSVAGGRNEQFF.

This clonotype was observed at least ten times. The chain links TRBV24-1 to TRBJ2-1; a weak D match, TRBD2 (5 bases). This CDR3 is built from 14 residues. Germline-derived CDR1 and CDR2 are KGHDR and SFDVKD. The V and J ends lost 2 bases and 4 bases respectively, with 8 bases between them. For the CDR3, the DNA is TGTGCCACCAGTGATTCCACTAGTTACAATGAGCAGTTCTTC. Its protein product is CATSDSTSYNEQFF.

This clonotype was recorded many times. The rearrangement uses TRBV4-1 and TRBJ2-1; 8 bases align to TRBD2. The CDR3 is made up of 17 amino acids. Trimming took 2 bases from V and 9 from J; bases not matched to a gene: 15. Germline CDR1 is MGHRA and CDR2 is YSYEKL. CDR3 DNA: TGCGCCAGCAGCCAACTCTACAGGACTAGCTCAAACGGTGAGCAGTTCTTC. Residues: CASSQLYRTSSNGEQFF.

Many counts were recorded for this clonotype. The chain couples TRBV6-5 to TRBJ1-1; weak D call: TRBD1 (6 bases). CDR1 MNHEY and CDR2 SVGAGI come from the germline V gene. CDR3 size: 12 residues. Trimming stripped 4 bases from V and 7 bases from J, with 10 bases between. Written as DNA, the CDR3 is TGTGCCAGCAGTTCTGTCAGGGGTGAAGCTTTCTTT. This sequence encodes CASSSVRGEAFF.

This clonotype appeared many times. The chain combines TRBV12-3 or TRBV12-4 with TRBJ1-1, with 9 bases identical to TRBD1. The junction had 6 bases not matched to a gene; V was cut back by 4 bases and J by 6 bases. The CDR3 has 14 residues. The CDR3 is CASSSQGAGAEAFF. In nucleotides, the CDR3 is TGTGCCAGCAGTTCACAGGGGGCCGGTGCTGAAGCTTTCTTT.

Ten or more counts support this clonotype. The V and J genes are TRBV7-2 and TRBJ2-7, with D possibly being TRBD1 (6 bases). There are 14 residues in the CDR3. Germline V gives CDR1 SGHTA, CDR2 FQGNSA. V was pared by 3 bases and J by 4 bases, with 13 bases between. The CDR3 loop reads CASSFGPGVYEQYF. CDR3 bases: TGTGCCAGCAGCTTCGGACCAGGGGTATACGAGCAGTACTTC.

In this sample, this clonotype turned up many times. V and J are TRBV7-2 and TRBJ2-7; D might be TRBD2 (6 bases). Deletions cut 10 bases from V and 3 bases from J, with 10 bases between. In germline, CDR1 is SGHTA, CDR2 FQGNSA. The CDR3 is 11 amino acids. For the CDR3, the DNA is TGTGCCATCAATAGCGGCTACGAGCAGTACTTC. As protein: CAINSGYEQYF.

This clonotype has ten or more counts. The rearrangement uses TRBV20-1 and TRBJ1-2; weak D call: TRBD1 (6 bases). This CDR3 is 11 amino acids long. Germline V gene lookup returns CDR1 DFQATT and CDR2 SNEGSKA (reference sequence). V lost 7 bases, J lost 8 bases, and 14 bases lay in between. CDR3 sequence reads: CSVPKGDGYTF. DNA for the CDR3: TGCAGTGTCCCAAAGGGGGACGGCTACACCTTC.

In this sample, this clonotype turned up many times. The CDR3: CASSGLAGGSNTGELFF. The CDR3 nucleotides are TGTGCCAGCAGCGGCTTAGCGGGAGGTTCGAACACCGGGGAGCTGTTTTTT. V and J are TRBV7-9 and TRBJ2-2; TRBD2 agrees at 10 bases. J was trimmed by 0 bases and V by 5 bases; bases with no gene match: 6. The germline V gene encodes CDR1 SEHNR and CDR2 FQNEAQ (reference sequence). The CDR3 has 17 amino acids. Variable domain in full (rest from reference TRBV7-9 and TRBJ2-2): DTGVSQNPRHKITKRGQNVTFRCDPISEHNRLYWYRQTLGQGPEFLTYFQNEAQLEKSRLLSDRFSAERPKGSFSTLEIQRTEQGDSAMYLCASSGLAGGSNTGELFFGEGSRLTVL.

This clonotype was recorded many times. The rearrangement joins TRBV4-3 to TRBJ2-3; either TRBD1 or TRBD2 may fit D (5 bases each). Germline CDR1 is LGHNA and CDR2 is YSLEER. Trimming shortened V by 0 bases and J by 1 base, and 8 bases separated the two germline ends. The CDR3 sequence is 15 residues long. The CDR3 bases are TGCGCCAGCAGCCAAGAGGGGACGGGCACAGATACGCAGTATTTT. As protein: CASSQEGTGTDTQYF.

The table lists this clonotype with many counts. The rearrangement joins TRBV7-8 to TRBJ2-1; TRBD1 agrees at 9 bases. CDR3 length: 15 amino acids. Germline trimming cut 4 bases from V and 4 bases from J; bases unmatched to any gene: 5. From germline, CDR1 is SGHVS and CDR2 FQNEAQ. The CDR3 DNA reads TGTGCCAGCAGCTATCTGACAGGGGGGTACAATGAGCAGTTCTTC. The encoded protein is CASSYLTGGYNEQFF.

There are many counts of this clonotype. The chain combines TRBV20-1 with TRBJ1-1, with D perhaps TRBD1 (5 bases). The V end was cut by 3 bases, the J end by 0 bases, with 14 bases between. From germline, CDR1 is DFQATT and CDR2 SNEGSKA (reference sequence). This CDR3 contains 15 residues. The CDR3 sequence is CSARRGRGMNTEAFF. CDR3 nucleotides: TGCAGTGCTAGGCGCGGGCGGGGGATGAACACTGAAGCTTTCTTT.

The table lists this clonotype with many counts. The chain has TRBV20-1 and TRBJ1-5, with 7 bases that match TRBD1. The CDR3 contains 14 residues. The V and J ends lost 3 bases and 0 bases, in that order; junction bases with no gene match: 2. Germline V gene data show CDR1 as DFQATT and CDR2 as SNEGSKA (reference sequence). The CDR3 here is CSASRGDSNQPQHF. For the CDR3, the DNA is TGCAGTGCTAGCAGGGGGGATAGCAATCAGCCCCAGCATTTT.